Presented here are 27 T cell receptor beta chains from one specimen sequenced in a study of cytomegalovirus exposure and HLA in healthy donors. It was with 60 Vbeta and 13 Jbeta primers that the PCR ran. Measured with immunoSEQ multiplex PCR; TCRdb has only the in-frame clones, and not every one. This sample carries hundreds of thousands of clones, more than 75% of them seen once, and the ten largest clones take roughly 0.22%. Input material: PBMCs. These receptors were taken from a girl aged 2 to 9 in good health and CMV-seronegative.

This chain joins TRBV5-4 and TRBJ2-2, with 7 positions matching TRBD2. CDR3 length: 16 amino acids. Germline trimming cut 4 bases from V and 1 base from J; bases unmatched to any gene: 7. Germline V gives CDR1 SGHNT, CDR2 YYREEE (reference sequence). The DNA of the CDR3 is TGTGCCAGCAGCATTAGCGCTAGCGGGAACACCGGGGAGCTGTTTTTT. It encodes CASSISASGNTGELFF.

The V and J genes are TRBV5-1 and TRBJ2-1, with a possible D match to TRBD2 (6 bases). This CDR3 has 13 residues. Trimming left V 4 bases short and J 9 bases short, with 14 bases between. CDR1 is SGHRS and CDR2 is YFSETQ in the germline V gene. The CDR3 loop reads CASSPSAAGEQFF. DNA of the CDR3: TGCGCCAGCAGCCCCTCCGCAGCGGGTGAGCAGTTCTTC. The full variable domain, completed using reference TRBV5-1 and TRBJ2-1, is KAGVTQTPRYLIKTRGQQVTLSCSPISGHRSVSWYQQTPGQGLQFLFEYFSETQRNKGNFPGRFSGRQFSNSRSEMNVSTLELGDSALYLCASSPSAAGEQFFGPGTRLTVL.

CDR3 protein: CASSEHYEQYF. CDR3 DNA: TGTGCCAGCAGTGAACACTACGAGCAGTACTTC. The gene calls are TRBV25-1 and TRBJ2-7, with D unresolved. This CDR3 is built from 11 residues. The germline V and J ends were trimmed by 2 bases and 3 bases, with 2 bases remaining between them. CDR1 is MGHDK and CDR2 is SYGVNS in the germline V gene.

The chain employs TRBV14 and TRBJ2-7; 10 bases align to TRBD2. There are 16 residues in the CDR3. The junction had 9 bases not matched to a gene; V was cut back by 0 bases and J by 7 bases. Germline V lookup: CDR1 SGHDN, CDR2 FVKESK. CDR3 loop: CASSQEELAGIGEQYF. The CDR3, as DNA: TGTGCCAGCAGCCAAGAAGAACTAGCGGGGATAGGTGAGCAGTACTTC.

The table lists this clone with a count of one. The V call is TRBV19, the J call TRBJ1-2, with D perhaps TRBD1 (5 bases). V was trimmed by 10 bases and J by 4 bases, leaving 13 bases between them. Germline CDR1 is LNHDA and CDR2 is SQIVND (reference sequence). CDR3 length equals 12 residues. CDR3: CATSLDSYGYTF. The CDR3 DNA is TGTGCCACCTCCCTCGACAGCTATGGCTACACCTTC. The whole variable domain, filled in from reference TRBV19 and TRBJ1-2, reads DGGITQSPKYLFRKEGQNVTLSCEQNLNHDAMYWYRQDPGQGLRLIYYSQIVNDFQKGDIAEGYSVSREKKESFPLTVTSAQKNPTAFYLCATSLDSYGYTFGSGTRLTVV.

The chain carries TRBV5-6 and TRBJ1-2, with 7 positions matching TRBD1. The CDR3 runs to 16 residues. Trimming removed 4 bases from V and 5 bases from J; junction bases left unmatched: 14. Germline V gives CDR1 SGHDT, CDR2 YYEEEE. CDR3 bases: TGTGCCAGCAGCGAGGTTCCGGGACAGACTCTTTATGGCTACACCTTC. It translates to CASSEVPGQTLYGYTF.

This chain links TRBV30 with TRBJ2-7; D is perhaps TRBD1 (6 bases). The V end was cut by 4 bases, the J end by 3 bases, with 22 bases between. The CDR3 has 16 residues. Germline V lookup: CDR1 GTSNPN, CDR2 SVGIG (reference sequence). CDR3 in DNA: TGTGCCTGGACCACCCCGGACAGCCCTAGGGTCTACGAGCAGTACTTC. It yields the protein CAWTTPDSPRVYEQYF.

The rearrangement links TRBV7-3 to TRBJ2-7; TRBD1 matches 8 bases. V lost 5 bases to trimming and J lost 7 bases; unmatched junction nucleotides: 7. CDR3 length: 13 residues. Germline lookup yields CDR1 SGHTA and CDR2 FQGTGA. This CDR3 is CASSTTGGGEQYF. For the CDR3, the DNA is TGTGCCAGCAGCACCACAGGGGGTGGGGAGCAGTACTTC.

V and J are TRBV10-3 and TRBJ1-1, with D perhaps matching TRBD1 (6 bases). Trimming removed 10 bases from V and 3 bases from J, with 15 bases in between. The germline CDR1 and CDR2 sequences are ENHRY and SYGVKD. The CDR3 has 13 residues. DNA for the CDR3: TGTGCCACCTCGACAGGATCCGACACTGAAGCTTTCTTT. It encodes CATSTGSDTEAFF.

This chain connects TRBV2 to TRBJ2-1, with 14 positions matching TRBD2. There are 14 residues in the CDR3. After removal of 6 bases from V and 12 bases from J, the junction contained 7 bases not matched to a gene. Germline V gene lookup returns CDR1 SNHLY and CDR2 FYNNEI. The CDR3 nucleotides are TGTGCCAGCAGAGGGACTAGCGGGAGTCAGTGGCAGTTCTTC. This encodes CASRGTSGSQWQFF.

The gene calls are TRBV11-2 and TRBJ2-5, with D maybe TRBD2 (5 bases). The CDR3 spans 16 residues. Trimming cost V 5 bases and J 5 bases, with 21 bases left between them. The germline CDR1 and CDR2 sequences are SGHAT and FQNNGV. The DNA for the CDR3 is TGTGCCAGCAGCCGTGCTAGGCCGGGGTTGCTGGAGACCCAGTACTTC. This codes for CASSRARPGLLETQYF.

This chain links TRBV28 with TRBJ1-2; tentatively, D is TRBD1 (6 bases). This CDR3 is 12 amino acids long. V was clipped by 7 bases and J by 2 bases, with 8 bases between them. Germline-derived CDR1 and CDR2 are MDHEN and SYDVKM. This chain's CDR3 is CASNQGNYGYTF. The CDR3 nucleotides read TGTGCCAGCAACCAGGGGAACTATGGCTACACCTTC.

This clone has a single count. This chain links TRBV29-1 with TRBJ1-1, with TRBD1 matching 7 bases. The V gene end was trimmed by 6 bases and the J gene end by 10 bases; junction bases not matched to a gene: 14. The CDR3 is made up of 13 amino acids. The V gene's germline CDR1 is SQVTM and CDR2 ANQGSEA. The CDR3 loop is CSVDWTGQSGAFF. As DNA, the CDR3 is TGCAGCGTCGATTGGACAGGTCAATCTGGAGCTTTCTTT.

The V call is TRBV7-9, the J call TRBJ1-6, with D possibly being TRBD1 (6 bases). The germline gives CDR1 SEHNR, CDR2 FQNEAQ (reference sequence). Trimming stripped 1 base from V and 10 bases from J, with 14 bases between. The CDR3 is 15 residues long. CDR3 in amino acids: CASSLDRAIKSPLHF. The CDR3 nucleotides read TGTGCCAGCAGCTTAGACAGGGCAATTAAATCACCCCTCCACTTT.

The chain employs TRBV5-1 and TRBJ2-5; 10 bases match TRBD2. Germline V gene sequence: CDR1 SGHRS, CDR2 YFSETQ. The CDR3 is 14 amino acids. V was clipped by 4 bases and J by 5 bases; unmatched bases: 5. The CDR3 region has the DNA TGCGCCAGCAGCCTAACTAGCGGGGAGGAGACCCAGTACTTC. Translated, it gives CASSLTSGEETQYF.

The genes are TRBV5-6 and TRBJ2-3; TRBD1 might be the D (6 bases). V gave up 5 bases and J gave up 2 bases, with 15 bases separating them. Germline CDR1 SGHDT, CDR2 YYEEEE. The CDR3 spans 15 residues. In DNA, the CDR3 is TGTGCCAGCAGACCGGACAGACGTTACACAGATACGCAGTATTTT. This gives the protein CASRPDRRYTDTQYF.

This clone was observed a handful of times. V is TRBV29-1 and J is TRBJ1-1, with 8 nucleotides matching TRBD1. V was clipped by 6 bases and J by 4 bases; unmatched bases: 10. The germline gives CDR1 SQVTM, CDR2 ANQGSEA. CDR3 size: 14 residues. The CDR3 bases are TGCAGCGTCTCCCCCGGGACAGGAATCACTGAAGCTTTCTTT. Its protein product is CSVSPGTGITEAFF.

V is TRBV5-6 and J is TRBJ2-5; D is possibly TRBD1 (6 bases). The CDR3 loop spans 14 amino acids. Germline V gene lookup returns CDR1 SGHDT and CDR2 YYEEEE. The V end was cut by 6 bases, the J end by 1 base, with 13 bases between. CDR3 amino acids: CASKRDTIQETQYF. CDR3 in DNA: TGTGCCAGCAAAAGGGACACGATCCAAGAGACCCAGTACTTC.

V and J are TRBV10-2 and TRBJ2-7; possibly TRBD1 for D (8 bases). This CDR3 comprises 14 residues. Per germline, CDR1 WSHSY and CDR2 SAAADI. V lost 5 bases and J 2 bases, leaving 13 bases between the germline ends. The CDR3 DNA reads as TGCGCCAGCAGTTACAGGGGGGGGACCTACGAGCAGTACTTC. Encoded protein: CASSYRGGTYEQYF.

Remarks on this clone: Other DNA sequences in the same sample also yield this CDR3. The chain couples TRBV27 to TRBJ1-5; 8 bases line up with TRBD1. V lost 5 bases and J lost 2; bases outside the gene matches: 8. Germline assignment: CDR1 MNHEY and CDR2 SMNVEV (reference sequence). The CDR3 loop spans 16 amino acids. CDR3 coding DNA: TGTGCCAGCAGTAGACGACAGGGGCTTGGCAATCAGCCCCAGCATTTT. It specifies CASSRRQGLGNQPQHF.

V and J are TRBV2 and TRBJ2-3, with 12 bases matching TRBD2. Looked up from germline, CDR1 is SNHLY and CDR2 is FYNNEI. The CDR3 has 14 amino acids. V lost 7 bases to trimming and J lost 6 bases; unmatched junction nucleotides: 5. In nucleotides, the CDR3 is TGTGCCAGCACCGGACTAGCGGGAATGGATACGCAGTATTTT. It codes for CASTGLAGMDTQYF.

The chain couples TRBV19 to TRBJ2-5, with a tentative D call TRBD2 (7 bases). Per germline, CDR1 LNHDA and CDR2 SQIVND (reference sequence). The CDR3 runs to 16 residues. V lost 10 bases and J 2 bases, leaving 23 bases between the germline ends. In DNA form, the CDR3 reads TGTGCCACGAGGAGCTACAGAGGGGGGGAGCAAGAGACCCAGTACTTC. Translation: CATRSYRGGEQETQYF. The full variable domain, rest sourced from reference TRBV19 and TRBJ2-5, is DGGITQSPKYLFRKEGQNVTLSCEQNLNHDAMYWYRQDPGQGLRLIYYSQIVNDFQKGDIAEGYSVSREKKESFPLTVTSAQKNPTAFYLCATRSYRGGEQETQYFGPGTRLLVL.

This clone has just a few counts. The gene calls are TRBV7-9 and TRBJ2-7; 7 nucleotides line up with TRBD1. This CDR3 is 13 amino acids long. Trimming took 7 bases from V and 3 from J; bases not matched to a gene: 6. CDR1 SEHNR and CDR2 FQNEAQ come from the germline V gene (reference sequence). In DNA form, the CDR3 reads TGTGCCAGCACCCGACAGGGAAGCTACGAGCAGTACTTC. Translated, it gives CASTRQGSYEQYF. Using reference TRBV7-9 and TRBJ2-7 for the parts outside the CDR3, the full variable domain is DTGVSQNPRHKITKRGQNVTFRCDPISEHNRLYWYRQTLGQGPEFLTYFQNEAQLEKSRLLSDRFSAERPKGSFSTLEIQRTEQGDSAMYLCASTRQGSYEQYFGPGTRLTVT.

The rearrangement joins TRBV28 to TRBJ2-7; TRBD1 agrees at 7 bases. Germline V gene data show CDR1 as MDHEN and CDR2 as SYDVKM. V lost 2 bases and J lost 7; bases outside the gene matches: 8. CDR3 length: 14 amino acids. The CDR3 spells CASSLLGGRIEQYF. The CDR3 DNA reads as TGTGCCAGCAGTTTACTAGGGGGCCGTATAGAGCAGTACTTC.

The rearrangement links TRBV6-1 to TRBJ2-7; 10 nucleotides match TRBD1. V trimming: 8 bases; J trimming: 1 base; junction bases outside the gene matches: 8. Germline V CDR1 and CDR2: MNHNS, SASEGT. The CDR3 is made up of 15 amino acids. The CDR3 loop is CASETGGSNSYEQYF. The CDR3 bases are TGTGCCAGCGAGACAGGGGGCTCGAATTCCTACGAGCAGTACTTC.

The chain links TRBV19 to TRBJ2-6; 10 bases match TRBD2. CDR3 length: 16 residues. With 6 bases clipped from V and 4 bases from J, the junction kept 6 bases outside the gene matches. Looked up from germline, CDR1 is LNHDA and CDR2 is SQIVND (reference sequence). CDR3 loop: CASSSVAGGGANVLTF. The CDR3 coding sequence is TGTGCCAGTAGCTCCGTAGCGGGAGGAGGGGCCAACGTCCTGACTTTC.

The V call is TRBV7-8, the J call TRBJ1-1, with a weak D call TRBD1 (6 bases). Germline V gene sequence: CDR1 SGHVS, CDR2 FQNEAQ. This CDR3 comprises 16 residues. Trimming removed 0 bases from V and 5 bases from J, with 16 bases in between. CDR3 region: CASSLATERGGTEAFF. As DNA, the CDR3 is TGTGCCAGCAGCTTAGCCACGGAAAGGGGGGGTACTGAAGCTTTCTTT.